These T cell receptor beta chains were read from a single sample in a study of blood T cell repertoires in COVID-19. Clones were read by immunoSEQ multiplex PCR, and TCRdb kept only the in-frame ones, dropping some. This sample yields over 90,000 clones, of which roughly nine tenths are seen a single time; roughly 3.5% belongs to the top ten. The sample consisted of peripheral blood. These receptors were taken from a woman between 70 and 85 years old with acute or convalescent COVID-19. The CDR3 runs from the conserved cysteine through the conserved F or W. The D gene is left open where the match is weak.

TRBV11-2,TRBJ2-3,-,TGTGCCAGCAGCCCGCGACAAACTAGCACAGATACGCAGTATTTT,CASSPRQTSTDTQYF
TRBV3-1/TRBV3-2,TRBJ1-4,TRBD1,TGTGCCAGCAGCCAAGGGTCAGGGGGAGGAAAACTGTTTTTT,CASSQGSGGGKLFF
TRBV5-4,TRBJ2-1,-,TGTGCCAGCAGCTTGCTGCCCGGGAGTAGCGACAATGAGCAGTTCTTC,CASSLLPGSSDNEQFF
TRBV9,TRBJ2-5,TRBD2,TGTGCCAGCAGCGGATATTTCGGGGGCCGAGGGACTAGCGCGGAGACCCAGTACTTC,CASSGYFGGRGTSAETQYF
TRBV7-8,TRBJ1-2,TRBD1,TGTGCCAGCAGCTTAGAGGGACAGGGGGTTTTTAGTTATGGCTACACCTTC,CASSLEGQGVFSYGYTF
TRBV7-8,TRBJ1-2,TRBD1,TGTGCCAGCAGCCCACGACAGGGGGTCGGAGGAAACTATGGCTACACCTTC,CASSPRQGVGGNYGYTF
TRBV14,TRBJ2-1,TRBD2,TGTGCCAGCAGCCAAGATCATGGACTAGGCATGTTCTTC,CASSQDHGLGMFF
TRBV7-6,TRBJ2-7,TRBD2,TGTGCCAGCAGCTTAACTAGCGGGAGCTACGAGCAGTACTTC,CASSLTSGSYEQYF
TRBV10-3,TRBJ2-1,TRBD2,TGTGCCATCAGGGCCACTAGCGGGAGTTACAATGAGCAGTTCTTC,CAIRATSGSYNEQFF
TRBV6-1,TRBJ2-7,-,TGTGCCAGCAGTGAATTAGCGGCCTCTATGCAGTACTTC,CASSELAASMQYF
TRBV28,TRBJ2-2,TRBD2,TGTGCCAGCAGTTTAATGGGGCAGGCGGGACTAGCGGGCTCCACCGGGGAGCTGTTTTTT,CASSLMGQAGLAGSTGELFF